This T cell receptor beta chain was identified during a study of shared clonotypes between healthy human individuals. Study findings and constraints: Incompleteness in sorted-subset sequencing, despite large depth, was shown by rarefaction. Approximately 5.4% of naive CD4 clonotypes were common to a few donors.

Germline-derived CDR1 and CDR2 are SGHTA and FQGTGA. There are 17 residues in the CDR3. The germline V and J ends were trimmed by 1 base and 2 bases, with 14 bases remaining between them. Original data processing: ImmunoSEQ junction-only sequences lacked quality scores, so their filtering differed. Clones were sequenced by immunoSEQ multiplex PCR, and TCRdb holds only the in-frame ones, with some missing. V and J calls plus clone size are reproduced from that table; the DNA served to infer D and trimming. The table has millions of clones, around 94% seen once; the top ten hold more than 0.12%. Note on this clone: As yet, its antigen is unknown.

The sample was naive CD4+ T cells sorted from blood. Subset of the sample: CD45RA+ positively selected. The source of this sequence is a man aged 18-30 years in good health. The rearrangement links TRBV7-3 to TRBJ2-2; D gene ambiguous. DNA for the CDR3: TGTGCCAGCAGCTTAATGGATTCGCTAGTCAACACCGGGGAGCTGTTTTTT. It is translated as CASSLMDSLVNTGELFF. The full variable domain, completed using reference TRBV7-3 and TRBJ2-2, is GAGVSQTPSNKVTEKGKYVELRCDPISGHTALYWYRQSLGQGPEFLIYFQGTGAADDSGLPNDRFFAVRPEGSVSTLKIQRTERGDSAVYLCASSLMDSLVNTGELFFGEGSRLTVL.